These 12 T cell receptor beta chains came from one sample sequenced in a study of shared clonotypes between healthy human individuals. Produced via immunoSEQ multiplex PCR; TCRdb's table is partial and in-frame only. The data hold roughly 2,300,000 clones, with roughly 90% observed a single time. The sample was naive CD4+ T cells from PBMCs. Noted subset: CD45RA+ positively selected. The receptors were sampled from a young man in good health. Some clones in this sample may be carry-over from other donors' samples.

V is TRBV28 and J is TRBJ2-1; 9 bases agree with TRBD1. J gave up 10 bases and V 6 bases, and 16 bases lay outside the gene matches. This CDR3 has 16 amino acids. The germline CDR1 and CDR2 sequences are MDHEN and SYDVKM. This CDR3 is CASRTTGTGIWGEQFF. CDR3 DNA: TGTGCCAGCAGAACCACCGGGACAGGGATATGGGGGGAGCAGTTCTTC.

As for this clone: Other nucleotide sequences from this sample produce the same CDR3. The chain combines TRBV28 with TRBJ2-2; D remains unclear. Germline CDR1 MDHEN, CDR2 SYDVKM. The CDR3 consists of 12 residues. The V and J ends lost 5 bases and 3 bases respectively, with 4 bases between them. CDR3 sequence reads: CASSPYTGELFF. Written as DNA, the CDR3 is TGTGCCAGCAGTCCATACACCGGGGAGCTGTTTTTT.

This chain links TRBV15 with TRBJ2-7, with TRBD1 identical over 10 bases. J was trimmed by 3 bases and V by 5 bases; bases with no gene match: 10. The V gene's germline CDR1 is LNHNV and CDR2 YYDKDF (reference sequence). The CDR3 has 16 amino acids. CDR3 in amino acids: CATSGRQGAALYEQYF. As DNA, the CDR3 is TGTGCCACCAGCGGGAGACAGGGGGCCGCCCTCTACGAGCAGTACTTC.

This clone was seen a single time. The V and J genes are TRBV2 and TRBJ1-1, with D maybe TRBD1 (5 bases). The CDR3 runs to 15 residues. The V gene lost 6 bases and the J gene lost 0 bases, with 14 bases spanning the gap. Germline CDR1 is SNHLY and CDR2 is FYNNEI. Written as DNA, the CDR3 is TGTGCCAGCAGCGGACTGGGGCCCTTGAACACTGAAGCTTTCTTT. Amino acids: CASSGLGPLNTEAFF.

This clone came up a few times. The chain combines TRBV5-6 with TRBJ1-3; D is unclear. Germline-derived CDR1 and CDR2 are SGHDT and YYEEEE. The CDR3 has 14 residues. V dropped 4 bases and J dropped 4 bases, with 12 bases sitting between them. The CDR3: CASSLRDAGNTIYF. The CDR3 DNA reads TGTGCCAGCAGCCTTCGGGATGCGGGAAACACCATATATTTT. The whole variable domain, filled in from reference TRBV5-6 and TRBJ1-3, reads DAGVTQSPTHLIKTRGQQVTLRCSPKSGHDTVSWYQQALGQGPQFIFQYYEEEERQRGNFPDRFSGHQFPNYSSELNVNALLLGDSALYLCASSLRDAGNTIYFGEGSWLTVV.

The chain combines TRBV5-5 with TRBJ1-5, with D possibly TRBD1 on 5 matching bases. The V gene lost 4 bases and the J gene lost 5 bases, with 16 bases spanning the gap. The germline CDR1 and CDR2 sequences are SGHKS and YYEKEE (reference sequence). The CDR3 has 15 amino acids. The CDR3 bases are TGTGCCAGCAGCGGGGCCCTGGGGCGTCATCAGCCCCAGCATTTT. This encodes CASSGALGRHQPQHF.

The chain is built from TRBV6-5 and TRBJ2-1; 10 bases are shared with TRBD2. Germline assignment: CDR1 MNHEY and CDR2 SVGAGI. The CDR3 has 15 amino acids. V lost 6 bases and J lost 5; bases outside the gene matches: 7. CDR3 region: CASSLKGLAHNEQFF. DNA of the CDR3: TGTGCCAGCAGCCTTAAGGGACTAGCGCACAATGAGCAGTTCTTC.

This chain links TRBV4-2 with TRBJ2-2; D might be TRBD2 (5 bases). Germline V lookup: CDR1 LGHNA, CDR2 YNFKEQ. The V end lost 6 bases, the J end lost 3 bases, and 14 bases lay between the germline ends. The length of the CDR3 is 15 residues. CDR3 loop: CASSPRGADTGELFF. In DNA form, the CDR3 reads TGTGCCAGCAGTCCTCGGGGAGCGGACACCGGGGAGCTGTTTTTT.

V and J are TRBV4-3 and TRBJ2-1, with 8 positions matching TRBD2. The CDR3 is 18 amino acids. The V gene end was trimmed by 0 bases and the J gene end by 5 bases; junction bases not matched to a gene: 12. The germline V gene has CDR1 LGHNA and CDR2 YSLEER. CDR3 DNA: TGCGCCAGCAGCCAAGATACGGCATCACAGACTAGCGACAATGAGCAGTTCTTC. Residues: CASSQDTASQTSDNEQFF.

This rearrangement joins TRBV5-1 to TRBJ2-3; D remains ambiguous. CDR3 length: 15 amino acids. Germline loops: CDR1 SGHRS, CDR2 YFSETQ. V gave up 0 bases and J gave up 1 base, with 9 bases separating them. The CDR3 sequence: CASSLAHRGTDTQYF. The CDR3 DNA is TGCGCCAGCAGCTTGGCCCACCGAGGCACAGATACGCAGTATTTT.

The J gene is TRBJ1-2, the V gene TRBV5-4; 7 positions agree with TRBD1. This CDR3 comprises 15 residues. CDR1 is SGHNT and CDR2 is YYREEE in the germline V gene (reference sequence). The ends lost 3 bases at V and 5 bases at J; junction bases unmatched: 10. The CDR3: CASSYNRGLGYGYTF. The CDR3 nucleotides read TGTGCCAGCAGCTATAACAGGGGCCTTGGGTATGGCTACACCTTC.

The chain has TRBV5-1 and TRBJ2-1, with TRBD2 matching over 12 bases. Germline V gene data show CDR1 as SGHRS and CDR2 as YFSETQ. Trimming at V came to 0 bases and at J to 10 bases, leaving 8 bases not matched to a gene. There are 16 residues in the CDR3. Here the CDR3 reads CASSLASGRAEDEQFF. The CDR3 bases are TGCGCCAGCAGCTTGGCTAGCGGGAGGGCAGAAGACGAGCAGTTCTTC.